Sequencing of this T cell receptor (beta chain) was carried out in a study of T-cell reconstitution after alpha-beta-depleted transplantation in children. The TCRbeta library was prepared with unique molecular identifiers. MiXCR was run by TCRdb on the PCR reads, yielding one entry per CDR3 protein. Among around 370,000 distinct CDR3 sequences, 10% were seen once, and the ten largest hold 2% to 3%. The CDR3 is 14 residues long. Trimming removed 1 base from V and 6 bases from J, with 11 bases in between. Sequenced material: PBMCs from the stem cell graft donor, taken from the stem cell graft. This receptor was taken from a human donor who donated a stem cell graft to a child with acute lymphoblastic leukemia. The chain couples TRBV12-3 or TRBV12-4 to TRBJ2-3, with D hard to call. For the CDR3, the DNA is TGTGCCAGCAGTTTAGTATACGGTGTGGATACGCAGTATTTT. Translation: CASSLVYGVDTQYF.